The rows below give T cell receptor beta chains drawn from one sample of a study of control samples from healthy donors and cancer patients. The repertoire was sequenced with immunoSEQ multiplex PCR; TCRdb's copy has only in-frame clones and lacks some. The table records around 170,000 clones, nearly 90% of them present only once. Sequencing was carried out using blood. These receptors came from a woman aged 50 to 65 in good health. The CDR3 runs from the conserved cysteine through the conserved F or W. D genes are given only for firm matches. Not every row has a clone size; where given, it reads once, few, many or a size class.

d_call: TRBD2
clone_size: .
j_call: TRBJ2-1
v_call: TRBV30
cdr3_aa: CAWRYELAGGPAEQFF
cdr3_nt: TGTGCCTGGAGGTACGAGCTAGCGGGAGGGCCCGCTGAGCAGTTCTTC

d_call: .
clone_size: .
j_call: TRBJ1-1
v_call: TRBV6-2/TRBV6-3
cdr3_aa: CASSYSGGLAEAFF
cdr3_nt: TGTGCCAGCAGTTACTCAGGGGGTCTGGCTGAAGCTTTCTTT

d_call: .
clone_size: .
j_call: TRBJ1-6
v_call: TRBV7-2
cdr3_aa: CASSWGVNNSPLHF
cdr3_nt: TGTGCCAGCTCTTGGGGGGTCAATAATTCACCCCTCCACTTT

d_call: .
clone_size: .
j_call: TRBJ1-6
v_call: TRBV27
cdr3_aa: CASSTGGWRPLHF
cdr3_nt: TGTGCCAGCAGTACCGGGGGATGGCGACCCCTCCACTTT

d_call: .
clone_size: .
j_call: TRBJ2-2
v_call: TRBV30
cdr3_aa: CAWSEPNTGELFF
cdr3_nt: TGTGCCTGGAGTGAACCGAACACCGGGGAGCTGTTTTTT

d_call: TRBD1
clone_size: .
j_call: TRBJ1-4
v_call: TRBV7-9
cdr3_aa: CASSFGQGGEKLFF
cdr3_nt: TGTGCCAGCAGCTTCGGACAGGGAGGAGAAAAACTGTTTTTT

d_call: TRBD1
clone_size: .
j_call: TRBJ2-7
v_call: TRBV11-1
cdr3_aa: CASSLFTGQAYEQYF
cdr3_nt: TGTGCCAGCAGCTTATTTACCGGACAGGCTTACGAGCAGTACTTC

d_call: TRBD2
clone_size: .
j_call: TRBJ2-1
v_call: TRBV27
cdr3_aa: CASIDSGTGSQFF
cdr3_nt: TGTGCCAGCATCGATAGCGGGACCGGAAGCCAGTTCTTC

d_call: TRBD2
clone_size: .
j_call: TRBJ2-3
v_call: TRBV15
cdr3_aa: CATNRGGSTDTQYF
cdr3_nt: TGTGCCACCAATCGGGGGGGGAGCACAGATACGCAGTATTTT

d_call: .
clone_size: .
j_call: TRBJ1-5
v_call: TRBV15
cdr3_aa: CATSRDPGPWPQHF
cdr3_nt: TGTGCCACCAGCAGAGACCCGGGCCCCTGGCCCCAGCATTTT

d_call: .
clone_size: .
j_call: TRBJ1-1
v_call: TRBV29-1
cdr3_aa: CSVGNVDTEAFF
cdr3_nt: TGCAGCGTTGGGAACGTTGACACTGAAGCTTTCTTT

d_call: TRBD1
clone_size: .
j_call: TRBJ2-5
v_call: TRBV14
cdr3_aa: CASSQQGGFSETQYF
cdr3_nt: TGTGCCAGCAGCCAACAAGGGGGCTTCAGCGAGACCCAGTACTTC

d_call: .
clone_size: many
j_call: TRBJ1-6
v_call: TRBV5-6
cdr3_aa: CASSAAERGDSPLHF
cdr3_nt: TGTGCCAGCAGCGCAGCGGAAAGGGGGGATTCACCCCTCCACTTT

d_call: TRBD1
clone_size: .
j_call: TRBJ1-1
v_call: TRBV3-1/TRBV3-2
cdr3_aa: CASSRTAGGNTEAFF
cdr3_nt: TGTGCCAGCAGCCGTACCGCAGGGGGCAACACTGAAGCTTTCTTT

d_call: .
clone_size: .
j_call: TRBJ1-2
v_call: TRBV12-3/TRBV12-4
cdr3_aa: CASSLYRPEGYTF
cdr3_nt: TGTGCCAGCAGTTTATACAGGCCGGAAGGCTACACCTTC

d_call: .
clone_size: .
j_call: TRBJ1-1
v_call: TRBV10-3
cdr3_aa: CAINGLNTEAFF
cdr3_nt: TGTGCCATCAACGGACTGAACACTGAAGCTTTCTTT

d_call: .
clone_size: .
j_call: TRBJ1-2
v_call: TRBV29-1
cdr3_aa: CSVEDRGSGYTF
cdr3_nt: TGCAGCGTTGAAGATCGGGGGAGTGGCTACACCTTC

d_call: TRBD1
clone_size: .
j_call: TRBJ1-1
v_call: TRBV5-4
cdr3_aa: CASSLVGQGGTEAFF
cdr3_nt: TGTGCCAGCAGCTTGGTTGGACAGGGCGGGACTGAAGCTTTCTTT

d_call: .
clone_size: .
j_call: TRBJ2-6
v_call: TRBV4-2
cdr3_aa: CASSQDRQSGANVLTF
cdr3_nt: TGTGCCAGCAGCCAAGATAGGCAGTCTGGGGCCAACGTCCTGACTTTC

d_call: .
clone_size: .
j_call: TRBJ2-3
v_call: TRBV10-3
cdr3_aa: CAISESRFTDTQYF
cdr3_nt: TGTGCCATCAGTGAGAGTAGGTTCACAGATACGCAGTATTTT

d_call: TRBD2
clone_size: .
j_call: TRBJ2-1
v_call: TRBV6-2/TRBV6-3
cdr3_aa: CASSRSGNPSYNEQFF
cdr3_nt: TGTGCCAGCAGTCGTAGCGGGAACCCCTCCTACAATGAGCAGTTCTTC

d_call: .
clone_size: .
j_call: TRBJ2-2
v_call: TRBV5-1
cdr3_aa: CASSLTRPNTGELFF
cdr3_nt: TGCGCCAGCAGCCTAACACGGCCGAACACCGGGGAGCTGTTTTTT

d_call: .
clone_size: .
j_call: TRBJ2-1
v_call: TRBV3-1/TRBV3-2
cdr3_aa: CASSRLNEQFF
cdr3_nt: TGTGCCAGCAGCCGCTTAAACGAGCAGTTCTTC

d_call: TRBD1
clone_size: few
j_call: TRBJ1-3
v_call: TRBV6-1
cdr3_aa: CASSEGTGGNTIYF
cdr3_nt: TGTGCCAGCAGTGAAGGGACAGGAGGAAACACCATATATTTT

d_call: .
clone_size: .
j_call: TRBJ1-2
v_call: TRBV5-4
cdr3_aa: CASSLEGAYGYTF
cdr3_nt: TGTGCCAGCAGCTTGGAGGGTGCCTATGGCTACACCTTC

d_call: .
clone_size: .
j_call: TRBJ1-5
v_call: TRBV27
cdr3_aa: CASSPSRGIGGNQPQHF
cdr3_nt: TGTGCCAGCAGTCCATCTCGGGGGATTGGGGGCAATCAGCCCCAGCATTTT

d_call: TRBD2
clone_size: once
j_call: TRBJ2-7
v_call: TRBV24-1
cdr3_aa: CATRGTSFPYEQYF
cdr3_nt: TGTGCCACCAGGGGGACTAGTTTCCCCTACGAGCAGTACTTC

d_call: TRBD1
clone_size: .
j_call: TRBJ1-2
v_call: TRBV27
cdr3_aa: CASSWTGKNYGYTF
cdr3_nt: TGTGCCAGCAGTTGGACAGGGAAAAACTATGGCTACACCTTC

d_call: TRBD1
clone_size: .
j_call: TRBJ2-7
v_call: TRBV4-1
cdr3_aa: CASSQDQGVRVSYEQYF
cdr3_nt: TGCGCCAGCAGCCAAGATCAGGGGGTGCGGGTATCCTACGAGCAGTACTTC

d_call: .
clone_size: .
j_call: TRBJ2-5
v_call: TRBV7-9
cdr3_aa: CASSLSQGLETQYF
cdr3_nt: TGTGCCAGCAGTTTAAGTCAGGGGTTAGAGACCCAGTACTTC

d_call: .
clone_size: .
j_call: TRBJ2-7
v_call: TRBV6-5
cdr3_aa: CATWKPYEQYF
cdr3_nt: TGTGCCACCTGGAAGCCCTACGAGCAGTACTTC

d_call: .
clone_size: once
j_call: TRBJ1-1
v_call: TRBV11-2
cdr3_aa: CASSLDSGGGTEAFF
cdr3_nt: TGTGCCAGCAGCTTAGATTCGGGGGGAGGCACTGAAGCTTTCTTT

d_call: .
clone_size: once
j_call: TRBJ2-3
v_call: TRBV10-3
cdr3_aa: CAISGSGAYTDTQYF
cdr3_nt: TGTGCCATCAGTGGTTCGGGGGCGTACACAGATACGCAGTATTTT

d_call: TRBD1
clone_size: few
j_call: TRBJ1-5
v_call: TRBV10-3
cdr3_aa: CAVRQGPTQPQHF
cdr3_nt: TGTGCCGTGCGACAGGGGCCTACACAGCCCCAGCATTTT

d_call: .
clone_size: few
j_call: TRBJ2-7
v_call: TRBV5-6
cdr3_aa: CASSLGLEQYF
cdr3_nt: TGTGCCAGCAGCTTGGGCCTCGAGCAGTACTTC

d_call: TRBD1
clone_size: .
j_call: TRBJ1-3
v_call: TRBV28
cdr3_aa: CASSLIQGASGNTIYF
cdr3_nt: TGTGCCAGCAGTTTAATTCAGGGGGCCTCTGGAAACACCATATATTTT